These 10 T cell receptor beta chains were sequenced from one sample in a study of blood T cell repertoires in COVID-19. The method was immunoSEQ multiplex PCR; TCRdb's version includes in-frame clones alone and lacks a portion of them. The data contain roughly 100,000 clones, 84% of them singletons. Sequenced: peripheral blood. All receptors come from a woman aged 55-69 years with acute or convalescent COVID-19.

J is TRBJ1-2 and V is TRBV3-1 (or the pseudogene TRBV3-2); 11 bases align to TRBD1. Germline V gene sequence: CDR1 LGHDT, CDR2 YNNKEL (reference sequence). CDR3 size: 14 residues. V gave up 5 bases and J gave up 7 bases; unmatched junction bases: 6. Here the CDR3 reads CASSGGQGAFGYTF. The CDR3 DNA follows: TGTGCCAGCAGCGGCGGACAGGGGGCCTTTGGCTACACCTTC.

The chain is built from TRBV2 and TRBJ1-2, with D tentatively TRBD1 (5 bases). V was pared by 8 bases and J by 3 bases, with 19 bases between. CDR1 SNHLY and CDR2 FYNNEI come from the germline V gene. CDR3 length: 15 residues. The CDR3: CASGKVQDVDYGYTF. In nucleotides, the CDR3 is TGTGCCAGCGGAAAGGTACAGGACGTCGACTATGGCTACACCTTC.

The chain uses TRBV5-1 and TRBJ2-5; 7 positions match TRBD1. Germline lookup yields CDR1 SGHRS and CDR2 YFSETQ. J gave up 3 bases and V 2 bases, and 1 base lay outside the gene matches. The CDR3 covers 13 residues. The CDR3 bases are TGCGCCAGCAGCTTTGGGACAGAAGAGACCCAGTACTTC. Its protein is CASSFGTEETQYF.

V is TRBV6-4 and J is TRBJ2-1, with 8 bases matching TRBD2. Per the germline V gene, CDR1 is MRHNA and CDR2 is SNTAGT. Trimming removed 8 bases from V and 9 bases from J; junction bases left unmatched: 9. The CDR3 has 13 residues. The CDR3 region is CASGRGVPGEQFF. The DNA of the CDR3 is TGTGCCAGCGGGCGGGGGGTCCCCGGTGAGCAGTTCTTC.

V usage is TRBV28 and J usage is TRBJ1-1, with D maybe TRBD1 (5 bases). The CDR3 is made up of 14 amino acids. Germline V gives CDR1 MDHEN, CDR2 SYDVKM. V lost 7 bases, J lost 1 base, and 13 bases lay in between. The CDR3 DNA follows: TGTGCCAGCATTCTCCGGCAGGGGAACACTGAAGCTTTCTTT. Translated, it gives CASILRQGNTEAFF.

The chain joins TRBV18 to TRBJ2-7, with D unclear. The V end was cut by 2 bases, the J end by 0 bases, with 8 bases between. Germline-derived CDR1 and CDR2 are KGHSH and LQKENI. The CDR3 spans 14 residues. The DNA of the CDR3 is TGTGCCAGCTCACCAAATCCTAGCTCCTACGAGCAGTACTTC. Its protein is CASSPNPSSYEQYF. Full variable domain (remainder filled in from reference TRBV18 and TRBJ2-7): NAGVMQNPRHLVRRRGQEARLRCSPMKGHSHVYWYRQLPEEGLKFMVYLQKENIIDESGMPKERFSAEFPKEGPSILRIQQVVRGDSAAYFCASSPNPSSYEQYFGPGTRLTVT.

This clone was found a few times. This chain uses TRBV7-6 with TRBJ2-2; D ambiguous. This CDR3 contains 14 residues. V was trimmed by 5 bases and J by 2 bases, leaving 9 bases between them. The germline V gene has CDR1 SGHVS and CDR2 FNYEAQ. CDR3 protein: CASSNGRNTGELFF. DNA for the CDR3: TGTGCCAGCAGCAACGGTCGAAACACCGGGGAGCTGTTTTTT. Looking up the rest from reference TRBV7-6 and TRBJ2-2 gives the full variable domain: GAGVSQSPRYKVTKRGQDVALRCDPISGHVSLYWYRQALGQGPEFLTYFNYEAQQDKSGLPNDRFSAERPEGSISTLTIQRTEQRDSAMYRCASSNGRNTGELFFGEGSRLTVL.

The chain carries TRBV2 and TRBJ1-5, with TRBD1 matching over 9 bases. Germline V lookup: CDR1 SNHLY, CDR2 FYNNEI. The trim removed 6 bases at V and 7 bases at J, leaving 7 bases unmatched. The CDR3 loop spans 14 amino acids. The CDR3 is CASSPTGGDQPQHF. CDR3 nucleotides: TGTGCCAGCAGCCCGACAGGGGGAGACCAGCCCCAGCATTTT. Combining the CDR3 with reference TRBV2 and TRBJ1-5 gives the whole variable domain EPEVTQTPSHQVTQMGQEVILRCVPISNHLYFYWYRQILGQKVEFLVSFYNNEISEKSEIFDDQFSVERPDGSNFTLKIRSTKLEDSAMYFCASSPTGGDQPQHFGDGTRLSIL.

The rearrangement links TRBV9 to TRBJ2-5, with 9 bases fitting TRBD1. V dropped 1 base and J dropped 2; count of bases not matched to a gene: 12. CDR1 is SGDLS and CDR2 is YYNGEE in the germline V gene. The CDR3 covers 18 residues. CDR3 coding DNA: TGTGCCAGCAGCGTATCGGGACAGGGACCATCGTCACAAGAGACCCAGTACTTC. Amino acid sequence: CASSVSGQGPSSQETQYF.

CDR3 DNA: TGTGCCAGCAGGGAGGACAGGGGCTATGGCTACACCTTC. It yields the protein CASREDRGYGYTF. The rearrangement joins TRBV12-3 or TRBV12-4 to TRBJ1-2; 9 nucleotides match TRBD1. With V trimmed by 6 bases and J by 4 bases, 3 bases remained unmatched. The CDR3 covers 13 residues.